The 10 T cell receptor beta chains given below trace back to one sample, sequenced in a study of CXCR3-negative and CXCR3-positive naive CD8 T cells (dated by TCRdb to between 2017 and 2020). General conclusions and limits of the study: TRB CDR3s from CXCR3-positive naive cells showed higher hydrophobicity (lower Kidera factor 4), lower energy, and higher strength and volume indices than CXCR3-negative naive cells.

The instrument was a NextSeq 550. The Human TCR Profiling Kit (MiLaboratory) was used to make UMI-labeled 5' RACE TRB cDNA libraries. Following TCRdb reprocessing, every CDR3 protein sequence forms one entry, and DNA is not provided. The table for this sample lists around 7,000 distinct CDR3 sequences. The ten largest clones take up 1.3% to 1.5% of the sample. Antigen specificity for these receptors is unknown. Sample: naive CXCR3+ CD8+ T cells from blood. This specimen's cell subset or site label, interpreted: CD45RO-CCR7+CD27+CD95- naive CD8+ T cells expressing CXCR3 (TNR3+). Receptors originate from a human donor in good health. Some clones in this sample may be carry-over from other donors' samples.

This clonotype counts as medium-sized by frequency. This rearrangement joins TRBV27 to TRBJ2-7; there is no DNA to check the TCRdb D call of TRBD1. Germline values: CDR1 MNHEY, CDR2 SMNVEV (reference sequence). CDR3 size: 16 residues. CDR3 sequence: CASSKSSGQGAYEQYF.

This clonotype is called medium-sized (0.01 to 0.1%) based on its frequency. This rearrangement joins TRBV27 to TRBJ2-3; TCRdb's D call, TRBD2, is unchecked because there is no DNA. The CDR3 runs to 15 residues. The germline V gene encodes CDR1 MNHEY and CDR2 SMNVEV (reference sequence). This CDR3 reads CASSHSPSGLDTQYF.

V usage is TRBV3-1 and J usage is TRBJ2-3; TCRdb returns TRBD1, unconfirmable since there is no DNA. CDR3 length equals 16 residues. In germline, CDR1 is LGHDT, CDR2 YNNKEL (reference sequence). CDR3 loop: CASSQDMGRNTDTQYF.

V and J are TRBV7-9 and TRBJ2-5; the TCRdb call, TRBD1, lacks DNA for checking. The CDR3 covers 16 residues. In germline, CDR1 is SEHNR, CDR2 FQNEAQ (reference sequence). CDR3 protein: CASRQVDGNGQETQYF.

The chain couples TRBV20-1 to TRBJ2-5. The germline V gene has CDR1 DFQATT and CDR2 SNEGSKA (reference sequence). The CDR3 has 13 residues. The CDR3 sequence: CSARAEYQETQYF.

The rearrangement links TRBV27 to TRBJ2-1; TCRdb designates TRBD1, a call that cannot be tested without DNA. CDR1 and CDR2 from the germline V gene are MNHEY and SMNVEV (reference sequence). This CDR3 region has 13 residues. CDR3 region: CASSLQGTNEQFF.

CDR3 amino acids: CSVAGTALDTDTQYF. The rearrangement links TRBV29-1 to TRBJ2-3; lacking DNA, the TRBD2 call made by TCRdb goes unchecked. Germline CDR1 is SQVTM and CDR2 is ANQGSEA. The CDR3 loop spans 15 amino acids.

The chain couples TRBV7-3 to TRBJ2-3; lacking DNA, the TRBD2 call made by TCRdb goes unchecked. The CDR3 spans 16 residues. Germline V gene sequence: CDR1 SGHTA, CDR2 FQGTGA. CDR3 region: CASSPLAGASTDTQYF.

The chain employs TRBV12-3 or TRBV12-4 and TRBJ2-1; TCRdb's D call of TRBD1 is untestable without DNA. The CDR3 has 13 amino acids. The CDR3 loop reads CASSWGRYNEQFF.

J is TRBJ2-6 and V is TRBV6-5; no DNA is available, so the TRBD1 call from TCRdb remains unchecked. The CDR3 is made up of 14 amino acids. Germline V CDR1 and CDR2: MNHEY, SVGAGI. The CDR3 reads CASSFGQGAGVLTF.